This T cell receptor beta chain was captured by sequencing in a study of naive and memory T cell subsets. General study findings and limits: Clonotypes are single alpha or beta chains, not paired receptors.

An equimolar mix of two oligonucleotides served as the beta constant-region primer for TRBC1 and TRBC2. Nested alpha and beta constant-region primers with the SP2 primer drove four PCR rounds on ligated cDNA. An oligonucleotide with the SP2 primer and a 12-nucleotide UMI was ligated to the cDNA 3' end. TCRdb reprocessed the UMI-ligation and nested PCR reads with MiXCR, giving one entry per CDR3 protein. This sample carries around 29,000 distinct CDR3 sequences, less than 20% of them seen once, and the ten largest clones take around 3.5%. Sorting gates: effector memory CD45RA-CD27-, EMRA CD45RA+CD27-. Trimming stripped 8 bases from V and 6 bases from J, with 17 bases between. This CDR3 comprises 14 residues. Germline CDR1 and CDR2: ENHRY and SYGVKD. This clonotype came up many times. Its specificity is unknown.

The V call is TRBV10-3, the J call TRBJ1-5; D is possibly TRBD1 (6 bases). Sequenced sample: effector memory CD4+ T cells from blood. Subset described: effector memory, CD45RA- CD27-. This clonotype was obtained from a human donor in good health. CDR3 region: CAISLRGEGQPQHF. DNA of the CDR3: TGTGCCATCTCCCTCAGGGGCGAGGGTCAGCCCCAGCATTTT.